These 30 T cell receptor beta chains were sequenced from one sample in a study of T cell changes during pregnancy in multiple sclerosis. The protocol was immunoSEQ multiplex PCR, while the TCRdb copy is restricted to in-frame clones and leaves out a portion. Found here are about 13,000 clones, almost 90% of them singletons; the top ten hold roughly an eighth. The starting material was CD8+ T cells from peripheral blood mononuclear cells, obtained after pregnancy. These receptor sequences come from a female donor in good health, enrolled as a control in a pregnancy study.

The CDR3 sequence: CSKTDQETQYF. The CDR3, as DNA: TGCAGCAAGACAGACCAAGAGACCCAGTACTTC. This sequence joins TRBV20-1 and TRBJ2-5, with D tentatively TRBD1 (5 bases). Germline loops: CDR1 DFQATT, CDR2 SNEGSKA (reference sequence). This CDR3 has 11 amino acids.

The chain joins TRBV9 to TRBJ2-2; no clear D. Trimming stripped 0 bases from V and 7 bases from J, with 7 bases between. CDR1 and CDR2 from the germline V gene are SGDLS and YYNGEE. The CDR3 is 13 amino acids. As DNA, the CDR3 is TGTGCCAGCAGCGTAGACTATATCGGGGAGCTGTTTTTT. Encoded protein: CASSVDYIGELFF. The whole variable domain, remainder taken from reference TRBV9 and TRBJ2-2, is DSGVTQTPKHLITATGQRVTLRCSPRSGDLSVYWYQQSLDQGLQFLIQYYNGEERAKGNILERFSAQQFPDLHSELNLSSLELGDSALYFCASSVDYIGELFFGEGSRLTVL.

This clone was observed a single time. The CDR3 sequence: CSVDRTGVNEQFF. CDR3 DNA sequence: TGCAGCGTTGATAGGACAGGGGTTAATGAGCAGTTCTTC. The chain has TRBV29-1 and TRBJ2-1, with 9 nucleotides matching TRBD1. CDR3 length equals 13 residues. With 3 bases clipped from V and 7 bases from J, the junction kept 4 bases outside the gene matches. Germline lookup yields CDR1 SQVTM and CDR2 ANQGSEA.

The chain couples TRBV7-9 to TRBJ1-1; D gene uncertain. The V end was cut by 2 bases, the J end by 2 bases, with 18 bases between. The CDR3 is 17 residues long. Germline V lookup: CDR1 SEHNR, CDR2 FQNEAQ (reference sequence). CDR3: CASSLSRQYAINTEAFF. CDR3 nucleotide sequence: TGTGCCAGCAGCTTATCGAGGCAATATGCTATTAACACTGAAGCTTTCTTT. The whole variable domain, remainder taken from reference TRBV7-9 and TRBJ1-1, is DTGVSQNPRHKITKRGQNVTFRCDPISEHNRLYWYRQTLGQGPEFLTYFQNEAQLEKSRLLSDRFSAERPKGSFSTLEIQRTEQGDSAMYLCASSLSRQYAINTEAFFGQGTRLTVV.

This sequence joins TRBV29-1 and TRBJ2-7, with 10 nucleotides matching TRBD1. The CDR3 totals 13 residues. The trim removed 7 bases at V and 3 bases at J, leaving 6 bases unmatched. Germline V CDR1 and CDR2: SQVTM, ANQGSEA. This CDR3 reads CSALTGGGYEQYF. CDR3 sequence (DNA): TGCAGCGCTCTGACAGGGGGCGGCTACGAGCAGTACTTC.

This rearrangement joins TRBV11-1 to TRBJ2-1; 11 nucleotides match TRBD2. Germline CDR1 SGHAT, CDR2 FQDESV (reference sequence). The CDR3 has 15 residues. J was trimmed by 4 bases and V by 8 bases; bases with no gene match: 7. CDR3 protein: CASGLLAGVYNEQFF. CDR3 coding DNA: TGTGCCAGCGGACTACTAGCGGGGGTTTACAATGAGCAGTTCTTC.

CDR3 DNA sequence: TGTGCCAGCAGTGACTCTAGCACCGGGGAGCTGTTTTTT. Residues: CASSDSSTGELFF. The chain has TRBV6-4 and TRBJ2-2; D remains ambiguous. CDR1 and CDR2 from the germline V gene are MRHNA and SNTAGT. With 0 bases removed from V and 4 bases from J, the gap between germline ends came to 3 bases. This CDR3 is 13 amino acids long.

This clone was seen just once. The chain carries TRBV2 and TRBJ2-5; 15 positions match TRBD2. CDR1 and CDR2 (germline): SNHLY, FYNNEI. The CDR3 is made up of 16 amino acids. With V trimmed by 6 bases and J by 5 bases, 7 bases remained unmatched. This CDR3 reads CASSGTSGGPRETQYF. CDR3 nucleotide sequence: TGTGCCAGCAGCGGGACTAGCGGGGGGCCTAGGGAGACCCAGTACTTC.

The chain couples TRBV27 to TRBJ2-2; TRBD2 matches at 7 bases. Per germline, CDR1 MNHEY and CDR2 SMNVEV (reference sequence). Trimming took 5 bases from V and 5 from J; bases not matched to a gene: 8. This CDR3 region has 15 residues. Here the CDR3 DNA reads TGTGCCAGCAGTCCAGAGGGGACTATGACCGGGGAGCTGTTTTTT. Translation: CASSPEGTMTGELFF.

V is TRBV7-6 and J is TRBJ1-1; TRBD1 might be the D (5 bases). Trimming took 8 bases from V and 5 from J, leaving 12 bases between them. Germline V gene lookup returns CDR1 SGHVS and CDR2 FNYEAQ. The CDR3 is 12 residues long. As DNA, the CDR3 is TGTGCCAGCCGGGGGGTCTCTACTGAAGCTTTCTTT. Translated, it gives CASRGVSTEAFF.

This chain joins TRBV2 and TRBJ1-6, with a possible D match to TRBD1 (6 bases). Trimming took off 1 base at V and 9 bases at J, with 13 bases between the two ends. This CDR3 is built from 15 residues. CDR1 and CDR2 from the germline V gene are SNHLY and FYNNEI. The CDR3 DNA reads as TGTGCCAGCAGTGAAGAGGCACAGGGAAGTTCACCCCTCCACTTT. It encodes CASSEEAQGSSPLHF.

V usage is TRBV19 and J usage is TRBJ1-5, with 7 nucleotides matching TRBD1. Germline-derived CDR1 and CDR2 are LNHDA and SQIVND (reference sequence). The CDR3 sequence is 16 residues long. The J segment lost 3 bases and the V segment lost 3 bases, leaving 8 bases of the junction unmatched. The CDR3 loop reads CASSMGRGQFNQPQHF. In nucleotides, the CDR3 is TGTGCCAGTAGTATGGGTAGGGGGCAGTTCAATCAGCCCCAGCATTTT.

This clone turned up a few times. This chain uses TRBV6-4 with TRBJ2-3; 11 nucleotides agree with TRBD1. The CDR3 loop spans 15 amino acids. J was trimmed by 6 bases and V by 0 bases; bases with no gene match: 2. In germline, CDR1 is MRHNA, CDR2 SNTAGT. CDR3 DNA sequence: TGTGCCAGCAGTGACTCCGGGACAGGGGGGGATACGCAGTATTTT. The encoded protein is CASSDSGTGGDTQYF.

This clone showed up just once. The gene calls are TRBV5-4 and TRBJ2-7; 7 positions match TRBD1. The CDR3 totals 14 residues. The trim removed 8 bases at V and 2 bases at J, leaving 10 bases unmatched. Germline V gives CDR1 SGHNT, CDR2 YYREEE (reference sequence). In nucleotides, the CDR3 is TGTGCCAGTCACCGGGACAGAGGAACCTACGAGCAGTACTTC. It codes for CASHRDRGTYEQYF. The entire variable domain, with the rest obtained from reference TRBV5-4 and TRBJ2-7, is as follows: ETGVTQSPTHLIKTRGQQVTLRCSSQSGHNTVSWYQQALGQGPQFIFQYYREEENGRGNFPPRFSGLQFPNYSSELNVNALELDDSALYLCASHRDRGTYEQYFGPGTRLTVT.

The CDR3 DNA reads as TGTGCCACCAGCAGAGAGGAGGAGACCCAGTACTTC. Translating gives CATSREEETQYF. V usage is TRBV15 and J usage is TRBJ2-5, with D uncertain. The CDR3 has 12 residues. The V gene's germline CDR1 is LNHNV and CDR2 YYDKDF (reference sequence). V gave up 0 bases and J gave up 5 bases, with 4 bases separating them. The full variable domain, with the rest looked up from reference TRBV15 and TRBJ2-5, is DAMVIQNPRYQVTQFGKPVTLSCSQTLNHNVMYWYQQKSSQAPKLLFHYYDKDFNNEADTPDNFQSRRPNTSFCFLDIRSPGLGDTAMYLCATSREEETQYFGPGTRLLVL.

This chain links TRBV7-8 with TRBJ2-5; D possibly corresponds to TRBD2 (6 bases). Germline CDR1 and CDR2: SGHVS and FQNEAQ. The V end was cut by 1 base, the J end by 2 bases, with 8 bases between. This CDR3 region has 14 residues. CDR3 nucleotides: TGTGCCAGCAGCTTAGACGGGGGTCAAGAGACCCAGTACTTC. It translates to CASSLDGGQETQYF.

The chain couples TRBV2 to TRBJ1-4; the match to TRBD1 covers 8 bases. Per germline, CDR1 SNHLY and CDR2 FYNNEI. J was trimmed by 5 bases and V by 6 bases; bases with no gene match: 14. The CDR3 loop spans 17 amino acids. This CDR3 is CASRESYSGGGNEKLFF. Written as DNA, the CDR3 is TGTGCCAGCAGGGAATCCTATTCAGGGGGCGGGAATGAAAAACTGTTTTTT.

The chain's CDR3 is CASTQVTNYGYTF. As DNA, the CDR3 is TGTGCCAGCACCCAGGTCACTAACTATGGCTACACCTTC. V is TRBV28 and J is TRBJ1-2; no clear D. Trimming removed 7 bases at V and 0 bases at J, with 9 bases between. CDR1 is MDHEN, CDR2 SYDVKM, per germline. This CDR3 spans 13 amino acids.

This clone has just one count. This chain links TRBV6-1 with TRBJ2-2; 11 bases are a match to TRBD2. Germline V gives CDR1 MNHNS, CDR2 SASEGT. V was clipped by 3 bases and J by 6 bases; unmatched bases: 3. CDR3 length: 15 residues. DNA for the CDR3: TGTGCCAGCAGTGATTTAGCGGGGGGGCCCGGGGAGCTGTTTTTT. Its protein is CASSDLAGGPGELFF.

The chain's CDR3 is CATSRDRGSSNQPQHF. CDR3 in DNA: TGTGCCACCAGCAGAGATCGGGGGTCTAGCAATCAGCCCCAGCATTTT. The chain links TRBV15 to TRBJ1-5; D is possibly TRBD1 (5 bases). This CDR3 contains 16 residues. The germline CDR1 and CDR2 sequences are LNHNV and YYDKDF (reference sequence). V dropped 0 bases and J dropped 0 bases, with 9 bases sitting between them.

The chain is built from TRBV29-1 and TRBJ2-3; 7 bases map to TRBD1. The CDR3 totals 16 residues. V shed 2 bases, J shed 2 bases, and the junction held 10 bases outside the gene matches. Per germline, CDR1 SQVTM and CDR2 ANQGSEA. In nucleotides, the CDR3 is TGCAGCGTTGAAAAACTAAGGGGACAGTCCACAGATACGCAGTATTTT. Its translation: CSVEKLRGQSTDTQYF.

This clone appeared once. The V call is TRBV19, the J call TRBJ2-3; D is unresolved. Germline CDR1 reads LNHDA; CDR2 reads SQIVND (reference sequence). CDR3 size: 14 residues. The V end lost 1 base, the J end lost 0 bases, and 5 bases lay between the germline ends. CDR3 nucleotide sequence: TGTGCCAGTAGTATAGCAACTAGCACAGATACGCAGTATTTT. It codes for CASSIATSTDTQYF.

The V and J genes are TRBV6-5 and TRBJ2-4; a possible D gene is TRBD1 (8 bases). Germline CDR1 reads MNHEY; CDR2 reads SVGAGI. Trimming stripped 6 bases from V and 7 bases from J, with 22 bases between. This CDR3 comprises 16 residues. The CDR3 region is CASSYGGTGGANIQYF. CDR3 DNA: TGTGCCAGCAGCTACGGGGGGACAGGCGGAGCGAACATTCAGTACTTC.

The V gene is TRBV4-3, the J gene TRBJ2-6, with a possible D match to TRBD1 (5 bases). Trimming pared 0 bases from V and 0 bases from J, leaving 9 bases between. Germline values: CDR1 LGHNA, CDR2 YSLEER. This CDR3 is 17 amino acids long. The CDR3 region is CASSQEGAFSGANVLTF. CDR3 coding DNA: TGCGCCAGCAGCCAAGAAGGGGCCTTCTCTGGGGCCAACGTCCTGACTTTC.

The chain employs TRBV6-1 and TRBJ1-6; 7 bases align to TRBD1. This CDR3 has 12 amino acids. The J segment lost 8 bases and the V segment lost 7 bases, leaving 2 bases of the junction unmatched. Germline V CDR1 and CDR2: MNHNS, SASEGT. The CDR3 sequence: CASTQGYSPLHF. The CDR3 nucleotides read TGTGCCAGCACACAGGGGTATTCACCCCTCCACTTT.

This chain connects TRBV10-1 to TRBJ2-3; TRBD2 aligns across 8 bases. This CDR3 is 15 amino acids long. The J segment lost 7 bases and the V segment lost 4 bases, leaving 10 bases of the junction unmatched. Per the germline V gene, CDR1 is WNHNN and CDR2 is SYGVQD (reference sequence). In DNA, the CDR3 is TGCGCCAGCAGTGTGGTGGGACTAGAGAGGCATACGCAGTATTTT. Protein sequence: CASSVVGLERHTQYF.

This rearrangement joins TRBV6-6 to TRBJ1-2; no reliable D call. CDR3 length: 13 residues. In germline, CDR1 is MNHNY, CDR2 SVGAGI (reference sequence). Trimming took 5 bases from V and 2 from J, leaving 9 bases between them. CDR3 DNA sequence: TGTGCCAGCAGTAAACTGGTCAACTATGGCTACACCTTC. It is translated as CASSKLVNYGYTF.

The CDR3 region is CASNLAEYNEQFF. As DNA, the CDR3 is TGTGCCAGCAATCTTGCGGAGTACAATGAGCAGTTCTTC. This chain uses TRBV6-1 with TRBJ2-1; the D is unclear. The CDR3 sequence is 13 residues long. V lost 7 bases, J lost 4 bases, and 11 bases lay in between. Germline V gene data show CDR1 as MNHNS and CDR2 as SASEGT.

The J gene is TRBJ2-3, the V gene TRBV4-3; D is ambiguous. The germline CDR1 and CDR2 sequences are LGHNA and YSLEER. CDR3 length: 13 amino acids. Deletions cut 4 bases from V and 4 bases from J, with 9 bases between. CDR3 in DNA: TGCGCCAGCAGCCCCGGAGCTGCAGATACGCAGTATTTT. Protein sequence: CASSPGAADTQYF.

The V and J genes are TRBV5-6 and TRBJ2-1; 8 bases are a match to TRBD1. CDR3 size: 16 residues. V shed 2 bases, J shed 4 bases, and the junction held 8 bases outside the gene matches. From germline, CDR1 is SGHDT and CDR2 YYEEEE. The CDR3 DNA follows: TGTGCCAGCAGCTTTGGGGCCAGGGGGCTTTACAATGAGCAGTTCTTC. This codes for CASSFGARGLYNEQFF. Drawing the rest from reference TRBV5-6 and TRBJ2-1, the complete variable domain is DAGVTQSPTHLIKTRGQQVTLRCSPKSGHDTVSWYQQALGQGPQFIFQYYEEEERQRGNFPDRFSGHQFPNYSSELNVNALLLGDSALYLCASSFGARGLYNEQFFGPGTRLTVL.